This TCR beta chain came from a study of T cells after yellow fever vaccination. Study at large: SMART-Seq v4 Ultra Low Input served to prepare low-cell-number fractions.

The V gene's germline CDR1 is MNHNS and CDR2 SASEGT. This CDR3 is built from 15 residues. Between the trimmed V and J ends, which lost 2 bases and 6 bases, there was a span of 14 bases. This clonotype occurred a few times. Its specificity is not known. TCRdb recomputed calls from the 5' RACE reads with MiXCR, one row per CDR3 protein. The sample holds some 600,000 distinct CDR3 sequences, around 16% seen once. Whole-study results and caveats: Clonotypes found in both CD4 and CD8 compartments made up a small share. Re-detected after boosting: most primary clones, almost 97% of CD4 and about 85% of CD8.

The TCR was taken from a man aged 18 to 29 who received the YFV17D yellow fever vaccine. The chain uses TRBV6-1 and TRBJ1-5; D is unresolved. This sample comprised PBMCs, obtained 5 days after the first yellow fever vaccination. The CDR3 region has the DNA TGTGCCAGCAGTGAATTAGACACCACGGGTCAGCCCCAGCATTTT. Translation gives CASSELDTTGQPQHF.